This TCR beta chain came from a study of T cell responses to AZD1222 COVID-19 vaccine. Overall study results and limits: Nearly half of unique spike-specific TCRs reportedly avoided B.1.351 and B.1.1.7 mutated regions. In all cases, repertoires were sampled only after the peak T cell response.

Clones were sequenced by immunoSEQ multiplex PCR, and TCRdb holds only the in-frame ones, with some missing. This sample has more than 120,000 clones, with approximately 87% found just once. In its sample, this clone was seen once. What it binds is not known. The V gene lost 5 bases and the J gene lost 5 bases, with 18 bases spanning the gap. The V gene's germline CDR1 is SGHRS and CDR2 YFSETQ. There are 15 residues in the CDR3. The sample here was peripheral blood, taken 28 days after the second AZD1222 dose. This receptor was taken from an adult who received the AZD1222 COVID-19 vaccine. The chain joins TRBV5-1 to TRBJ2-3; D remains unclear. CDR3 DNA: TGCGCCAGCAGTCCGAATGTGGCTATTAGAGATACGCAGTATTTT. As protein: CASSPNVAIRDTQYF. Full variable domain (missing parts from reference TRBV5-1 and TRBJ2-3): KAGVTQTPRYLIKTRGQQVTLSCSPISGHRSVSWYQQTPGQGLQFLFEYFSETQRNKGNFPGRFSGRQFSNSRSEMNVSTLELGDSALYLCASSPNVAIRDTQYFGPGTRLTVL.